Below, one TCR beta chain is given with its context. Its antigen is unknown. The data stem from a study of early T cells in non-severe SARS-CoV-2 infection. Study at large: Sequencing input comprised bulk RNA from unsorted whole blood; chain pairing was not available.

General study findings and limits: Anti-spike CD8 specificities were favored by VDJdb matching, whose results missed private and CD4 specificities.

Individual cDNA molecules were tagged with unique molecular identifiers. In TCRdb, the 5' RACE reads were re-called with MiXCR into one record per CDR3 protein. The sample holds 25,000 to 30,000 distinct CDR3 sequences, around 5.9% seen once. The CDR3 has 15 amino acids. Germline V gene lookup returns CDR1 SGHNT and CDR2 YYREEE (reference sequence). V shed 4 bases and J shed 1 base, with 14 bases lying between them. Material for sequencing was whole blood. The receptor was isolated from an adult who was a healthcare worker with PCR-confirmed SARS-CoV-2 infection or an uninfected control (not recorded which). This chain links TRBV5-4 with TRBJ2-5, with D perhaps being TRBD1 or TRBD2 (6 bases each). CDR3 DNA sequence: TGTGCCAGCAGCAAGGGGGGACCGAGCCAAGAGACCCAGTACTTC. Translating it yields CASSKGGPSQETQYF.